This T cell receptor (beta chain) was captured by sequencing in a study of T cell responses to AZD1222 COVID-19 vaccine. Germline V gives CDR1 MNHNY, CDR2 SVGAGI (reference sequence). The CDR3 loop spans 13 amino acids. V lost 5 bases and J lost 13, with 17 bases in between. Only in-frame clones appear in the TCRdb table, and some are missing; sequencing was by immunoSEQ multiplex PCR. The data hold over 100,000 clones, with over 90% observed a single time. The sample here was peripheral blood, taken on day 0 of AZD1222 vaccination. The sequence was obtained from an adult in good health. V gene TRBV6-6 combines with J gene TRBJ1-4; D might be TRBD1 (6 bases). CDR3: CASSPPGQRSLFF. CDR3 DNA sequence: TGTGCCAGCAGTCCACCCGGACAGCGCTCACTGTTTTTT.